What follows are 21 T cell receptor beta chains derived from one specimen sequenced in a study of T cells after yellow fever vaccination. TCRdb re-derived calls from the 5' RACE reads in MiXCR, one entry per CDR3 protein. The repertoire holds 300,000 or so distinct CDR3 sequences, approximately 8% seen once, with roughly a sixth in the top ten. This sample comprised PBMCs, obtained more than 40 days after the first yellow fever vaccination. Receptor source: a man aged 18 to 30 who received the YFV17D yellow fever vaccine.

This clonotype was counted between two and nine times. The chain has TRBV20-1 and TRBJ1-6, with D unclear. The germline CDR1 and CDR2 sequences are DFQATT and SNEGSKA (reference sequence). V lost 2 bases, J lost 8 bases, and 13 bases lay in between. CDR3 length equals 14 residues. CDR3: CSARSRTGYSPLHF. The CDR3 DNA reads as TGCAGTGCTAGATCCCGAACTGGATATTCACCCCTCCACTTT.

This clonotype was observed a few times. The J gene is TRBJ1-1, the V gene TRBV14, with 7 bases identical to TRBD1. From germline, CDR1 is SGHDN and CDR2 FVKESK. Trimming removed 2 bases from V and 11 bases from J; junction bases left unmatched: 5. CDR3 length: 12 residues. This CDR3 reads CASSQSTGTAFF. CDR3 nucleotide sequence: TGTGCCAGCAGCCAATCGACAGGGACGGCTTTCTTT.

The CDR3, as DNA: TGTGCCAGCAGCCAACGGATTGCGGGGGGTCGCTCCTACGAGCAGTACTTC. Its translation is CASSQRIAGGRSYEQYF. The rearrangement joins TRBV7-2 to TRBJ2-7; 8 nucleotides align to TRBD2. The CDR3 is 17 amino acids. With V trimmed by 5 bases and J by 0 bases, 12 bases remained unmatched. The V gene's germline CDR1 is SGHTA and CDR2 FQGNSA.

A few counts support this clonotype. The CDR3 spells CASSLTSGGAGETQYF. CDR3 coding DNA: TGCGCCAGCAGCTTGACCAGCGGGGGGGCCGGAGAGACCCAGTACTTC. V usage is TRBV5-1 and J usage is TRBJ2-5; 10 positions agree with TRBD2. The J segment lost 4 bases and the V segment lost 1 base, leaving 7 bases of the junction unmatched. This CDR3 contains 16 residues. The germline V gene encodes CDR1 SGHRS and CDR2 YFSETQ.

The chain couples TRBV3-1 to TRBJ2-1, with D possibly matching TRBD2 (7 bases). The V gene's germline CDR1 is LGHDT and CDR2 YNNKEL (reference sequence). V was pared by 1 base and J by 2 bases, with 18 bases between. The length of the CDR3 is 18 residues. The CDR3 DNA sequence: TGTGCCAGCAGCCAAGGGGGCGGGGGCGGGGGACCCTACAATGAGCAGTTCTTC. Protein: CASSQGGGGGGPYNEQFF.

This clonotype was detected a few times. The chain joins TRBV7-2 to TRBJ2-1; D is uncertain. CDR1 is SGHTA, CDR2 FQGNSA, per germline. The V and J ends lost 2 bases and 2 bases respectively, with 7 bases between them. This CDR3 region has 14 residues. The CDR3 bases are TGTGCCAGCAGCTTAATATTCACCTACAATGAGCAGTTCTTC. Translating gives CASSLIFTYNEQFF.

The chain combines TRBV11-2 with TRBJ2-5; D not resolved. The germline V gene has CDR1 SGHAT and CDR2 FQNNGV. Trimming stripped 4 bases from V and 0 bases from J, with 12 bases between. The CDR3 consists of 15 residues. DNA for the CDR3: TGTGCCAGCAGCTACCCCCAAGGCTACCAAGAGACCCAGTACTTC. Its translation is CASSYPQGYQETQYF.

There are a few counts of this clonotype. The V gene is TRBV5-1, the J gene TRBJ1-4; 7 positions match TRBD1. The germline V gene has CDR1 SGHRS and CDR2 YFSETQ. The J segment lost 4 bases and the V segment lost 5 bases, leaving 11 bases of the junction unmatched. The CDR3 length is 16 residues. CDR3 residues: CASRLGQIVFNEKLFF. CDR3 in DNA: TGCGCCAGCAGGCTGGGACAGATAGTCTTTAATGAAAAACTGTTTTTT.

This clonotype was picked up a small number of times. The chain joins TRBV4-1 to TRBJ2-3; D is perhaps TRBD1 (5 bases). The V end lost 1 base, the J end lost 0 bases, and 14 bases lay between the germline ends. From germline, CDR1 is MGHRA and CDR2 YSYEKL. This CDR3 is built from 17 residues. In DNA form, the CDR3 reads TGCGCCAGCAGCCAAGTGTCGACAGTGTCTAGCACAGATACGCAGTATTTT. This codes for CASSQVSTVSSTDTQYF.

The J gene is TRBJ2-3, the V gene TRBV28; the match to TRBD1 covers 10 bases. Germline values: CDR1 MDHEN, CDR2 SYDVKM. Germline trimming cut 5 bases from V and 3 bases from J; bases unmatched to any gene: 5. CDR3 length: 15 residues. The chain's CDR3 is CASSVPGQGTDTQYF. As DNA, the CDR3 is TGTGCCAGCAGTGTACCGGGACAGGGGACAGATACGCAGTATTTT.

The DNA for the CDR3 is TGTGCCAGCAGTTTAGTTGGCAGGGGGGGAGATACGCAGTATTTT. It is translated as CASSLVGRGGDTQYF. The J gene is TRBJ2-3, the V gene TRBV12-3 or TRBV12-4; D may be TRBD1 or TRBD2 (7 bases each). V was pared by 1 base and J by 5 bases, with 13 bases between. The CDR3 spans 15 residues.

This clonotype was picked up many times. The chain couples TRBV5-1 to TRBJ2-2; 7 bases line up with TRBD1. V was pared by 1 base and J by 4 bases, with 4 bases of the junction left unmatched. The CDR3 sequence is 15 residues long. CDR1 SGHRS and CDR2 YFSETQ come from the germline V gene. CDR3 coding DNA: TGCGCCAGCAGCTTGAGGACAGGAGCCACCGGGGAGCTGTTTTTT. This sequence encodes CASSLRTGATGELFF.

The V call is TRBV5-6, the J call TRBJ2-3; a weak D match, TRBD2 (7 bases). CDR3 length equals 15 residues. Trimming shortened V by 2 bases and J by 3 bases, and 13 bases separated the two germline ends. The V gene's germline CDR1 is SGHDT and CDR2 YYEEEE. CDR3 loop: CASSFDRRGTDTQYF. CDR3 in DNA: TGTGCCAGCAGCTTCGACAGGCGGGGGACAGATACGCAGTATTTT.

V gene TRBV2 combines with J gene TRBJ2-3; D gene ambiguous. V was cut by 6 bases and J by 1 base, with 5 bases left in between. The CDR3 contains 12 residues. Germline V CDR1 and CDR2: SNHLY, FYNNEI. CDR3 protein: CASRQRTDTQYF. The CDR3 DNA follows: TGTGCCAGCAGACAGCGCACAGATACGCAGTATTTT.

This clonotype was recorded a few times. The V gene is TRBV10-3, the J gene TRBJ2-4, with 7 bases fitting TRBD1. There are 13 residues in the CDR3. Germline V gives CDR1 ENHRY, CDR2 SYGVKD. V trimming: 10 bases; J trimming: 3 bases; junction bases outside the gene matches: 6. As DNA, the CDR3 is TGTGCCACAGGACAGGAGTACAAAAACATTCAGTACTTC. Encoded protein: CATGQEYKNIQYF.

This rearrangement joins TRBV5-1 to TRBJ2-1; the D call may be TRBD1 or TRBD2 (5 bases each). The CDR3 totals 15 residues. The germline V gene encodes CDR1 SGHRS and CDR2 YFSETQ. Trimming removed 0 bases at V and 7 bases at J, with 14 bases between. The CDR3: CASSLAPGTSNEQFF. CDR3 DNA sequence: TGCGCCAGCAGCTTGGCCCCAGGGACCTCGAATGAGCAGTTCTTC.

This clonotype was counted only a few times. The chain employs TRBV9 and TRBJ1-4, with 8 bases matching TRBD1. CDR3 length: 14 residues. Trimming took 0 bases from V and 10 from J; bases not matched to a gene: 5. Germline values: CDR1 SGDLS, CDR2 YYNGEE. Written as DNA, the CDR3 is TGTGCCAGCAGCGTAGGCGACAGGGGCGGAAAACTGTTTTTT. This sequence encodes CASSVGDRGGKLFF.

This chain links TRBV4-3 with TRBJ2-5; 7 nucleotides agree with TRBD1. The CDR3 length is 16 residues. Per germline, CDR1 LGHNA and CDR2 YSLEER. With 1 base clipped from V and 2 bases from J, the junction kept 7 bases outside the gene matches. CDR3 residues: CASSQGTRGPQETQYF. Here the CDR3 DNA reads TGCGCCAGCAGCCAAGGGACGAGGGGGCCGCAAGAGACCCAGTACTTC.

In this sample, this clonotype turned up a few times. The chain employs TRBV7-2 and TRBJ2-5; tentatively, D is TRBD1 (5 bases). The CDR3 extends over 16 amino acids. V was clipped by 0 bases and J by 4 bases, with 15 bases between them. Germline V gene data show CDR1 as SGHTA and CDR2 as FQGNSA. The CDR3 DNA sequence: TGTGCCAGCAGCTTAGCCAGGGCCCGGGCAGTAGAGACCCAGTACTTC. The encoded protein is CASSLARARAVETQYF.

This clonotype has just a few counts. V is TRBV12-3 or TRBV12-4 and J is TRBJ1-1, with D possibly matching TRBD1 (5 bases). Trimming shortened V by 5 bases and J by 0 bases, and 22 bases separated the two germline ends. The CDR3 loop spans 18 amino acids. The CDR3 region is CASSPSRRGILVNTEAFF. The CDR3 coding sequence is TGTGCCAGCAGTCCATCCCGTCGGGGGATTTTAGTGAACACTGAAGCTTTCTTT.

This clonotype was counted a few times. This chain uses TRBV4-3 with TRBJ2-5; D possibly corresponds to TRBD2 (6 bases). The length of the CDR3 is 15 residues. The germline CDR1 and CDR2 sequences are LGHNA and YSLEER. Trimming took 1 base from V and 5 from J, leaving 14 bases between them. The CDR3 nucleotides read TGCGCCAGCAGCCAAGTTTTAGAGGGGAGGGAGACCCAGTACTTC. Residues: CASSQVLEGRETQYF.